The clone carrying this TCR beta chain occurred once. The source of the sample is a study of T cell responses to AZD1222 COVID-19 vaccine. Data came from immunoSEQ multiplex PCR; TCRdb stores just in-frame clones and leaves some out. This sample yields some 25,000 clones, of which 88% are seen a single time; around 2.7% belongs to the top ten. Some second doses came at about 4 weeks and others at about 12 weeks; these were pooled. The sequence came from an adult who received the AZD1222 COVID-19 vaccine. The material was peripheral blood, obtained 28 days after the second AZD1222 dose.

As DNA, the CDR3 is TGTGCCAGCAGCCTGGGACAGATGAACACTGAAGCTTTCTTT. It codes for CASSLGQMNTEAFF. The genes are TRBV28 and TRBJ1-1; 7 bases match TRBD1. Germline values: CDR1 MDHEN, CDR2 SYDVKM. This CDR3 region has 14 residues. V was clipped by 6 bases and J by 0 bases; unmatched bases: 4. Using reference TRBV28 and TRBJ1-1 for the parts outside the CDR3, the full variable domain is DVKVTQSSRYLVKRTGEKVFLECVQDMDHENMFWYRQDPGLGLRLIYFSYDVKMKEKGDIPEGYSVSREKKERFSLILESASTNQTSMYLCASSLGQMNTEAFFGQGTRLTVV.